This entry describes one T cell receptor beta chain. Its matching antigen is unknown. The data belong to a study of blood T cells in healthy people across ages. General study findings and limits: It was held that diversity estimates obtained from one million T cells represented underestimates.

Alongside a J-beta primer mix, a sample-barcoded 5' primer served in a second PCR lasting about 7 to 11 cycles. A 12-random-nucleotide template-switch adaptor tagged each cDNA molecule. From the 5' RACE reads, TCRdb called clonotypes with MiXCR, one entry per CDR3 protein. The sample has around 1.5 million distinct CDR3 sequences, 42% seen once. Germline V gene data show CDR1 as MNHEY and CDR2 as SVGAGI. Trimming cost V 3 bases and J 7 bases; bases outside gene matches: 6. The CDR3 has 15 residues. The sequenced sample was blood. The rearrangement joins TRBV6-5 to TRBJ2-5; 12 bases map to TRBD2. This TCR was sampled from a woman aged 18-29 years in good health. CDR3 loop: CASSYASGGEGTQYF. The CDR3 coding sequence is TGTGCCAGCAGTTATGCTAGCGGGGGGGAGGGGACCCAGTACTTC.